This record concerns one T cell receptor (beta chain) sequence. Its specificity is not known. Primers included in the PCR were 60 Vbeta and 13 Jbeta primers. Original data processing: Later work found 65 million to 100 million unique TCR beta chains, with roughly 11 million shared. Clones were sequenced by immunoSEQ multiplex PCR, and TCRdb holds only the in-frame ones, with some missing. V and J calls plus clone size are reproduced from that table; the DNA served to infer D and trimming. Its table lists about 150,000 clones. This sample is part of a study of cytomegalovirus exposure and HLA in healthy donors. Study results and caveats: Later analysis placed DRB1 highest and HLA-C lowest in TCR association rates, which differed by HLA locus. A missense variant in DCLRE1C was later tied to TCR beta V- and J-gene trimming.

V shed 7 bases, J shed 5 bases, and the junction held 13 bases outside the gene matches. Germline-derived CDR1 and CDR2 are SGHTA and FQGNSA. The CDR3 length is 17 residues. The receptor comes from a woman in her forties or fifties in good health and CMV-seronegative. The specimen was PBMCs. V usage is TRBV7-2 and J usage is TRBJ2-3; 12 bases agree with TRBD2. The CDR3 is CASKWASGRALGDTQYF. The CDR3 DNA is TGTGCCAGCAAATGGGCTAGCGGGAGGGCCCTCGGAGATACGCAGTATTTT.